This T cell receptor (beta chain) was obtained from a study of CD8+CD57+ T cells in acquired aplastic anemia. Turning to the study itself: Sorted cells (CD4+ and CD8+) yielded DNA amounts that averaged about 3.4 ug.

This CDR3 spans 14 amino acids. V was clipped by 5 bases and J by 4 bases, with 14 bases between them. CDR1 is SGHTA, CDR2 FQGTGA, per germline. As regards this clonotype: As yet, its antigen is unknown.

All sequencing subjects had displayed CD8+CD57+ cell expansion on flow cytometry. Everyone among the patients had severe acquired aplastic anemia. Study-level points and caveats: A significant difference in CD8+ Simpson's diversity between patients and controls was not found. Patients and controls had in common 25 to 35 CD8+ CDR3 sequences.

TCR beta VDJ and CDR3 profiling used genomic DNA as template. TCRdb reanalysed the reads using MiXCR and keeps one entry per CDR3 protein. Here the sample spans more than 250,000 distinct CDR3 sequences, approximately 82% being singletons. This chain connects TRBV7-3 to TRBJ1-1; D is perhaps TRBD1 (5 bases). Sample: sorted CD4+, CD8+, or CD8+CD57+ T cells (not recorded which) from PBMCs. This sequence was found in a human donor with aplastic anemia. CDR3 bases: TGTGCCAGCAGCCGGGCAGGGACTAGCACTGAAGCTTTCTTT. The encoded protein is CASSRAGTSTEAFF.